The 25 T cell receptor beta chains below all came from one sample that was sequenced in a study of neurological immune-mediated disorders. From the 5' RACE reads, TCRdb called clonotypes with MiXCR, one entry per CDR3 protein. This sample has about 30,000 distinct CDR3 sequences, with about a sixth found just once. Time point: technical triplicate 3. Specimen: CD4+ T cells from blood. The receptors derive from a female donor with HTLV-1-associated myelopathy (HAM/TSP).

In its sample, this clonotype was seen many times. The genes are TRBV7-2 and TRBJ2-7, with TRBD1 matching over 9 bases. The V and J ends lost 4 bases and 4 bases, in that order; junction bases with no gene match: 2. The CDR3 contains 13 residues. CDR1 is SGHTA, CDR2 FQGNSA, per germline. CDR3 region: CASSSDRGYEQYF. CDR3 DNA: TGTGCCAGCAGCTCCGACAGGGGGTACGAGCAGTACTTC.

This clonotype was seen repeatedly, ten times or more. J is TRBJ2-7 and V is TRBV10-3; D is undetermined. The CDR3 is 15 residues long. The germline gives CDR1 ENHRY, CDR2 SYGVKD. V lost 0 bases and J lost 3, with 12 bases in between. The CDR3 is CAISESQAYGYEQYF. In DNA, the CDR3 is TGTGCCATCAGTGAGTCGCAGGCGTACGGCTACGAGCAGTACTTC.

This clonotype came up many times. The chain has TRBV20-1 and TRBJ2-2; D might be TRBD2 (6 bases). There are 14 residues in the CDR3. CDR1 is DFQATT and CDR2 is SNEGSKA in the germline V gene (reference sequence). The V gene lost 3 bases and the J gene lost 2 bases, with 10 bases spanning the gap. CDR3 nucleotides: TGCAGTGCTAGGGGAGGCGGAAACACCGGGGAGCTGTTTTTT. This encodes CSARGGGNTGELFF.

This clonotype occurred many times. The V and J genes are TRBV7-2 and TRBJ1-1; D is perhaps TRBD1 (6 bases). Germline assignment: CDR1 SGHTA and CDR2 FQGNSA. The CDR3 runs to 14 residues. The V and J ends lost 5 bases and 6 bases respectively, with 16 bases between them. CDR3 region: CASSVTTGRSEAFF. The CDR3 nucleotides are TGTGCCAGCAGCGTCACGACAGGTCGCTCTGAAGCTTTCTTT.

This clonotype was seen many times. The chain uses TRBV5-1 and TRBJ2-7, with D perhaps matching TRBD1 (6 bases). CDR1 and CDR2 (germline): SGHRS, YFSETQ. The CDR3 covers 13 residues. V was pared by 4 bases and J by 3 bases, with 11 bases between. CDR3 residues: CASSRQENYEQYF. The CDR3 nucleotides read TGCGCCAGCAGCCGACAGGAAAACTACGAGCAGTACTTC.

This clonotype was picked up many times. This chain connects TRBV20-1 to TRBJ1-1; 11 bases match TRBD1. Germline V lookup: CDR1 DFQATT, CDR2 SNEGSKA (reference sequence). The CDR3 covers 14 residues. J lost 3 bases, V lost 4 bases, and 4 bases had no gene match. CDR3 region: CSAKGTGGDTEAFF. DNA of the CDR3: TGCAGTGCTAAGGGGACAGGGGGAGACACTGAAGCTTTCTTT.

This clonotype was counted ten times or more. The chain employs TRBV6-1 and TRBJ2-2; the D gene is possibly TRBD2 (6 bases). Germline assignment: CDR1 MNHNS and CDR2 SASEGT. The germline V and J ends were trimmed by 8 bases and 5 bases, with 15 bases remaining between them. This CDR3 has 14 amino acids. In DNA, the CDR3 is TGTGCCAGCGCGGCGGACCGGGAGACCGGGGAGCTGTTTTTT. It encodes CASAADRETGELFF.

This rearrangement joins TRBV20-1 to TRBJ2-1, with 12 bases lining up with TRBD2. J lost 8 bases, V lost 0 bases, and 2 bases had no gene match. Germline V gene data show CDR1 as DFQATT and CDR2 as SNEGSKA (reference sequence). CDR3 length: 14 amino acids. This CDR3 reads CSARDSSGGDEQFF. CDR3 nucleotide sequence: TGCAGTGCTAGAGATTCTAGCGGGGGGGATGAGCAGTTCTTC.

On this clonotype: Its ends do not fully match the called genes, so a read error is possible. This rearrangement joins TRBV5-1 to TRBJ2-7; possibly TRBD1 or TRBD2 for D (7 bases each). The CDR3 sequence is 15 residues long. The germline V gene has CDR1 SGHRS and CDR2 YFSETQ. CDR3: CARSSRGGGDYEQYF. CDR3 DNA sequence: TGCGCCAGAAGCTCTAGGGGAGGGGGCGACTACGAGCAGTACTTC.

To note about this clonotype: Given a much more abundant clone one base away, this may be a read error. This sequence joins TRBV6-2 or TRBV6-3 and TRBJ2-5; TRBD1 matches 7 bases. The CDR3 loop spans 15 amino acids. Germline values: CDR1 MNHEY, CDR2 SVGEGT. J was trimmed by 5 bases and V by 5 bases; bases with no gene match: 11. This CDR3 reads CASSASLQGVETQYF. The CDR3 DNA sequence: TGTGCCAGCAGTGCGTCCCTCCAGGGGGTGGAGACCCAGTACTTC.

V is TRBV6-5 and J is TRBJ2-3; 11 nucleotides line up with TRBD2. Germline-derived CDR1 and CDR2 are MNHEY and SVGAGI. Trimming took 0 bases from V and 11 from J; bases not matched to a gene: 10. The CDR3 runs to 16 residues. As DNA, the CDR3 is TGTGCCAGCAGTTACTCGATAGCGGGGGGGATAGGTAAGCAGTATTTT. It specifies CASSYSIAGGIGKQYF.

This clonotype was detected ten times or more. The chain is built from TRBV20-1 and TRBJ2-3; 10 bases match TRBD1. This CDR3 has 16 residues. V lost 5 bases and J lost 4; bases outside the gene matches: 12. Per germline, CDR1 DFQATT and CDR2 SNEGSKA (reference sequence). The CDR3 reads CSAFRTGGQEPDTQYF. As DNA, the CDR3 is TGCAGTGCTTTTCGGACAGGGGGGCAGGAACCAGATACGCAGTATTTT.

This clonotype appeared many times. A much larger clone lies one base from this, so it may be a read error. The rearrangement uses TRBV21-1 and TRBJ1-2; the table assigns TRBD1, which was not confirmed against the DNA. TRBV21-1 is shown as a pseudogene. The CDR3 length is 16 residues. In DNA, the CDR3 is TGTGCCAGCAGCCCTCTTAGGGGGAATCGCGACTATGGCTACACCTTC. This gives the protein CASSPLRGNRDYGYTF.

The table lists this clonotype with many counts. This chain joins TRBV3-1 and TRBJ1-6; D call uncertain. Trimming took off 1 base at V and 7 bases at J, with 11 bases between the two ends. This CDR3 contains 15 residues. Per germline, CDR1 LGHDT and CDR2 YNNKEL (reference sequence). The CDR3 spells CASSQGAAENSPLHF. The CDR3 region has the DNA TGTGCCAGCAGCCAAGGCGCCGCGGAGAATTCACCCCTCCACTTT. Variable domain in full (rest from reference TRBV3-1 and TRBJ1-6): DTAVSQTPKYLVTQMGNDKSIKCEQNLGHDTMYWYKQDSKKFLKIMFSYNNKELIINETVPNRFSPKSPDKAHLNLHINSLELGDSAVYFCASSQGAAENSPLHFGNGTRLTVT.

This clonotype was observed at least ten times. The CDR3 nucleotides read TGCAGCGTTGGGACTAGCGGGAGGCCTGAGCAGTTCTTC. It encodes CSVGTSGRPEQFF. V is TRBV29-1 and J is TRBJ2-1, with 14 bases fitting TRBD2. The CDR3 totals 13 residues. Germline V gene data show CDR1 as SQVTM and CDR2 as ANQGSEA. Germline trimming cut 4 bases from V and 9 bases from J; bases unmatched to any gene: 2.

This clonotype was detected many times. The rearrangement joins TRBV20-1 to TRBJ2-7; D perhaps matches TRBD1 (5 bases). The V gene's germline CDR1 is DFQATT and CDR2 SNEGSKA (reference sequence). The CDR3 loop spans 14 amino acids. V dropped 6 bases and J dropped 0 bases, with 15 bases sitting between them. The CDR3 DNA sequence: TGCAGTGCCAAATCCAGGGTAAACTCCTACGAGCAGTACTTC. Residues: CSAKSRVNSYEQYF.

This clonotype occurred many times. V usage is TRBV11-1 and J usage is TRBJ2-3; D uncertain. CDR1 and CDR2 from the germline V gene are SGHAT and FQDESV (reference sequence). This CDR3 spans 10 amino acids. This chain's CDR3 is CAAGTDTQYF. The CDR3 region has the DNA TGTGCGGCGGGCACAGATACGCAGTATTTT.

This clonotype was seen many times. V is TRBV7-2 and J is TRBJ1-2; tentative D call: TRBD1 (5 bases). The germline gives CDR1 SGHTA, CDR2 FQGNSA. V dropped 2 bases and J dropped 14 bases, with 15 bases sitting between them. The CDR3 length is 12 residues. CDR3 protein: CASSLPRQTYTF. Here the CDR3 DNA reads TGTGCCAGCAGCTTACCGAGACAGACCTATACCTTC.

By sample fraction, this clonotype is medium-sized (0.01 to 0.1%). V and J are TRBV3-1 and TRBJ2-1; D perhaps matches TRBD2 (5 bases). CDR3 length equals 16 residues. CDR1 and CDR2 from the germline V gene are LGHDT and YNNKEL (reference sequence). Trimming removed 0 bases at V and 8 bases at J, with 17 bases between. The CDR3 DNA follows: TGTGCCAGCAGCCAAGATTCGGCTAGCTTGGTCGATGAGCAGTTCTTC. Translating it yields CASSQDSASLVDEQFF.

In this sample, this clonotype turned up many times. The chain joins TRBV7-2 to TRBJ1-6, with 7 bases lining up with TRBD1. Germline V gene data show CDR1 as SGHTA and CDR2 as FQGNSA. V dropped 5 bases and J dropped 8; count of bases not matched to a gene: 6. CDR3 length: 14 residues. The CDR3 reads CASSLRDSYSPLHF. The CDR3 DNA reads TGTGCCAGCAGCCTCCGGGACAGTTATTCACCCCTCCACTTT.

This clonotype was seen many times. The chain links TRBV29-1 to TRBJ2-1; TRBD2 matches at 12 bases. The CDR3 contains 17 residues. Germline V gene lookup returns CDR1 SQVTM and CDR2 ANQGSEA. The CDR3 protein is CPMGRRLAGAPYNEQFF. The CDR3 nucleotides read TGCCCGATGGGGAGAAGACTAGCGGGAGCCCCTTACAATGAGCAGTTCTTC.

This clonotype appeared many times. The J gene is TRBJ1-1, the V gene TRBV12-3 or TRBV12-4; D may be TRBD1 (6 bases). The CDR3 has 15 amino acids. Trimming removed 4 bases from V and 6 bases from J, with 18 bases in between. DNA of the CDR3: TGTGCCAGCAGTTCCCGCCTCGGCAGGGGCGCTGAAGCTTTCTTT. It yields the protein CASSSRLGRGAEAFF.

This clonotype was seen at least ten times. V is TRBV5-1 and J is TRBJ1-1; unclear D gene. The CDR3 is made up of 15 amino acids. In germline, CDR1 is SGHRS, CDR2 YFSETQ. With 0 bases removed from V and 0 bases from J, the gap between germline ends came to 9 bases. CDR3 residues: CASSLDSLMNTEAFF. CDR3 nucleotide sequence: TGCGCCAGCAGCTTGGATTCGCTTATGAACACTGAAGCTTTCTTT.

This clonotype was counted many times. The V and J genes are TRBV5-6 and TRBJ1-4; D not certain. The CDR3 totals 13 residues. With 0 bases removed from V and 6 bases from J, the gap between germline ends came to 6 bases. Per germline, CDR1 SGHDT and CDR2 YYEEEE. This chain's CDR3 is CASSLASDEKLFF. As DNA, the CDR3 is TGTGCCAGCAGCTTGGCGTCGGATGAAAAACTGTTTTTT.

This clonotype was detected many times. This chain connects TRBV15 to TRBJ2-5; D tentatively fits TRBD1 or TRBD2 (6 bases each). V lost 0 bases, J lost 2 bases, and 10 bases lay in between. This CDR3 comprises 15 residues. CDR1 is LNHNV and CDR2 is YYDKDF in the germline V gene (reference sequence). CDR3 loop: CATSRERGVQETQYF. CDR3 coding DNA: TGTGCCACCAGCAGAGAGAGGGGGGTACAAGAGACCCAGTACTTC.